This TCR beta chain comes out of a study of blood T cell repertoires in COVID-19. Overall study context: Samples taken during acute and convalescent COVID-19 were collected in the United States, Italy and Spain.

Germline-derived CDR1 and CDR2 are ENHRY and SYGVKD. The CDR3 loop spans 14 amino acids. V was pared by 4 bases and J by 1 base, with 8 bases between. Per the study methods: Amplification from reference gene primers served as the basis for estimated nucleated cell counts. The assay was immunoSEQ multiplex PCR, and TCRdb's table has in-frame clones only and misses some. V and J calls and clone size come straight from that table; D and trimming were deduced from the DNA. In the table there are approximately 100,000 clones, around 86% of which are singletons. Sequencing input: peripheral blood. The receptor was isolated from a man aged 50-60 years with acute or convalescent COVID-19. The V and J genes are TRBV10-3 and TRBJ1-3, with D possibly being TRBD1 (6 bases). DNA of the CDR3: TGTGCCATCAGTGGGACAGAATCTGGAAACACCATATATTTT. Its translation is CAISGTESGNTIYF.